These 20 T cell receptor beta chains were sequenced from one sample in a study of CD8 T cells in ankylosing spondylitis. TCRdb re-derived calls from the 5' RACE reads in MiXCR, one entry per CDR3 protein. The sample includes around 250,000 distinct CDR3 sequences, about 10% of them seen just once. Specimen: blood, either unsorted or a sorted T cell fraction (not recorded which). These receptors were collected from a male donor with ankylosing spondylitis or in good health (not recorded which).

The gene calls are TRBV5-1 and TRBJ2-4; D uncertain. The ends were cut back, 1 base at V and 0 bases at J, with 5 bases in the middle. From germline, CDR1 is SGHRS and CDR2 YFSETQ. CDR3 length: 14 residues. This CDR3 reads CASSLSVAKNIQYF. For the CDR3, the DNA is TGCGCCAGCAGCTTGTCCGTAGCCAAAAACATTCAGTACTTC.

The J gene is TRBJ1-6, the V gene TRBV6-1; D call uncertain. The CDR3 length is 16 residues. With 4 bases removed from V and 7 bases from J, the gap between germline ends came to 17 bases. The V gene's germline CDR1 is MNHNS and CDR2 SASEGT. The CDR3 protein is CASSALPAVWNSPLHF. The CDR3 coding sequence is TGTGCCAGCAGTGCCCTCCCGGCTGTATGGAATTCACCCCTCCACTTT.

The chain carries TRBV4-1 and TRBJ2-1, with a tentative D call TRBD2 (6 bases). CDR1 and CDR2 from the germline V gene are MGHRA and YSYEKL. The CDR3 runs 16 residues. The V end was cut by 2 bases, the J end by 5 bases, with 16 bases between. DNA for the CDR3: TGCGCCAGCAGCCAAATCGGGCGGGGTGCCCACAATGAGCAGTTCTTC. Translating gives CASSQIGRGAHNEQFF.

This rearrangement joins TRBV14 to TRBJ2-1; TRBD1 agrees at 9 bases. V gave up 4 bases and J gave up 9 bases; unmatched junction bases: 7. CDR1 and CDR2 from the germline V gene are SGHDN and FVKESK. CDR3 length: 14 amino acids. In DNA, the CDR3 is TGTGCCAGCAGCCGGACAGGGGATTTGGGTGAGCAGTTCTTC. Its translation is CASSRTGDLGEQFF.

The chain has TRBV20-1 and TRBJ2-4; 11 bases align to TRBD1. The J segment lost 0 bases and the V segment lost 6 bases, leaving 13 bases of the junction unmatched. Germline-derived CDR1 and CDR2 are DFQATT and SNEGSKA (reference sequence). CDR3 length: 18 residues. In nucleotides, the CDR3 is TGCAGTGCCTGGACAGGGGGCAGTGAGCCCCTAGCCAAAAACATTCAGTACTTC. Translation gives CSAWTGGSEPLAKNIQYF.

J is TRBJ2-2 and V is TRBV7-9; D not resolved. Germline loops: CDR1 SEHNR, CDR2 FQNEAQ (reference sequence). Trimming removed 3 bases at V and 4 bases at J, with 9 bases between. This CDR3 spans 14 amino acids. This chain's CDR3 is CASSFGRSTGELFF. The CDR3 DNA reads as TGTGCCAGCAGCTTCGGTAGATCCACCGGGGAGCTGTTTTTT.

The sample holds many counts of this clonotype. V usage is TRBV24-1 and J usage is TRBJ2-3, with 8 bases identical to TRBD1. The V segment lost 5 bases and the J segment 2 bases; nucleotides outside the gene matches: 2. This CDR3 has 14 amino acids. CDR1 is KGHDR, CDR2 SFDVKD, per germline. CDR3 loop: CATSAGQDTDTQYF. The CDR3 DNA reads as TGTGCCACCAGTGCGGGACAGGACACAGATACGCAGTATTTT.

This chain links TRBV12-3 or TRBV12-4 with TRBJ1-5; possible D gene TRBD1, 5 bases. Trimming pared 3 bases from V and 4 bases from J, leaving 13 bases between. The CDR3 loop spans 15 amino acids. Written as DNA, the CDR3 is TGTGCCAGCAGTTTTAGACAGAGCAGAAATCAGCCCCAGCATTTT. Translation: CASSFRQSRNQPQHF.

This clonotype appeared a few times. The chain joins TRBV7-9 to TRBJ2-1, with no clear D. The CDR3 consists of 15 residues. Per the germline V gene, CDR1 is SEHNR and CDR2 is FQNEAQ (reference sequence). The ends were cut back, 5 bases at V and 0 bases at J, with 11 bases in the middle. For the CDR3, the DNA is TGTGCCAGCAGCCGTGGGCCTAGCTCCTACAATGAGCAGTTCTTC. It specifies CASSRGPSSYNEQFF.

At least ten counts were recorded for this clonotype. The chain couples TRBV5-1 to TRBJ1-2; possibly TRBD1 for D (6 bases). Trimming cost V 4 bases and J 0 bases, with 16 bases left between them. The CDR3 is 16 amino acids. Germline V gene lookup returns CDR1 SGHRS and CDR2 YFSETQ. CDR3 in amino acids: CASSPEQGMTNYGYTF. Here the CDR3 DNA reads TGCGCCAGCAGCCCCGAACAGGGAATGACTAACTATGGCTACACCTTC. The full variable domain, in which reference TRBV5-1 and TRBJ1-2 provide the parts outside the CDR3, is KAGVTQTPRYLIKTRGQQVTLSCSPISGHRSVSWYQQTPGQGLQFLFEYFSETQRNKGNFPGRFSGRQFSNSRSEMNVSTLELGDSALYLCASSPEQGMTNYGYTFGSGTRLTVV.

This clonotype occurred many times. The chain is built from TRBV15 and TRBJ2-3; TRBD1 aligns across 8 bases. This CDR3 has 14 amino acids. Germline V CDR1 and CDR2: LNHNV, YYDKDF (reference sequence). V dropped 9 bases and J dropped 0; count of bases not matched to a gene: 5. This chain's CDR3 is CATTWTGSTDTQYF. For the CDR3, the DNA is TGTGCCACAACCTGGACAGGGAGCACAGATACGCAGTATTTT.

There are many counts of this clonotype. The chain recombines TRBV27 with TRBJ2-1, with a possible D match to TRBD2 (5 bases). The CDR3 is made up of 17 amino acids. V dropped 3 bases and J dropped 4 bases, with 19 bases sitting between them. CDR1 and CDR2 (germline): MNHEY, SMNVEV (reference sequence). CDR3 sequence: CASSFVGVREYYNEQFF. Written as DNA, the CDR3 is TGTGCCAGCAGTTTTGTTGGGGTGAGGGAGTATTACAATGAGCAGTTCTTC.

The chain employs TRBV2 and TRBJ2-1; 11 positions agree with TRBD2. V lost 5 bases and J lost 6; bases outside the gene matches: 6. The V gene's germline CDR1 is SNHLY and CDR2 FYNNEI. This CDR3 is 15 amino acids long. The CDR3: CASSLTSGSPNEQFF. The CDR3 DNA is TGTGCCAGCAGTCTAACTAGCGGGAGCCCCAATGAGCAGTTCTTC.

This clonotype was recorded at least ten times. This chain links TRBV29-1 with TRBJ2-7; 7 nucleotides agree with TRBD1. Germline V lookup: CDR1 SQVTM, CDR2 ANQGSEA. V shed 6 bases and J 1 base; nucleotides not matched to a gene: 0. The CDR3 spans 11 residues. The CDR3 reads CSVTGSYEQYF. Here the CDR3 DNA reads TGCAGCGTGACAGGGTCCTACGAGCAGTACTTC.

In the case of this clonotype: This may come from a read error, since a much larger clone is one base off. CDR3 loop: CASRLTRNTETFF. The CDR3 DNA reads as TGTGCCAGCAGACTTACACGGAACACTGAAACTTTCTTT. The V call is TRBV12-3 or TRBV12-4, the J call TRBJ1-1; D unresolved. The CDR3 consists of 13 residues.

This clonotype was seen a few times. The chain has TRBV2 and TRBJ2-7; D is unresolved. Germline V gene data show CDR1 as SNHLY and CDR2 as FYNNEI. Between the trimmed V and J ends, which lost 3 bases and 4 bases, there was a span of 7 bases. This CDR3 has 12 amino acids. The CDR3 region is CASSDTGYEQYF. The CDR3 coding sequence is TGTGCCAGCAGTGACACCGGTTACGAGCAGTACTTC.

This clonotype was found many times. This chain connects TRBV2 to TRBJ2-1; D uncertain. Germline lookup yields CDR1 SNHLY and CDR2 FYNNEI. V was pared by 7 bases and J by 7 bases, with 14 bases between. The CDR3 contains 13 residues. The CDR3: CASTAKLGNEQFF. CDR3 nucleotides: TGTGCCAGCACGGCTAAGCTAGGGAATGAGCAGTTCTTC.

This clonotype was recorded a few times. This CDR3 reads CASSPTNAGIQYF. The CDR3 DNA reads as TGTGCCAGCAGCCCGACGAATGCGGGTATTCAGTACTTC. This chain uses TRBV4-2 with TRBJ2-4; perhaps TRBD2 as D (5 bases). The ends were cut back, 4 bases at V and 10 bases at J, with 14 bases in the middle. Germline assignment: CDR1 LGHNA and CDR2 YNFKEQ. CDR3 length: 13 amino acids.

V is TRBV2 and J is TRBJ2-7, with a tentative D call TRBD1 (6 bases). Germline CDR1 is SNHLY and CDR2 is FYNNEI. The V gene lost 3 bases and the J gene lost 2 bases, with 14 bases spanning the gap. This CDR3 is 15 amino acids long. For the CDR3, the DNA is TGTGCCAGCAGTGAGGGTACAGGGCTCACCTACGAGCAGTACTTC. Translating gives CASSEGTGLTYEQYF.

This clonotype came up a few times. The junction departs from the called germline gene at one end, perhaps through a read error. The genes are TRBV11-2 and TRBJ1-1; D is unresolved. The CDR3 runs 13 residues. The germline V gene encodes CDR1 SGHAT and CDR2 FQNNGV. As DNA, the CDR3 is TGTGCCAGCAGCTTAGTGCCTGACACGGAAGCTTTCTTT. Protein: CASSLVPDTEAFF.